The present T cell receptor (beta chain) was sequenced within a study of cytomegalovirus exposure and HLA in healthy donors. Use of 60 Vbeta and 13 Jbeta primers characterized the PCR. Clones were sequenced by immunoSEQ multiplex PCR, and TCRdb holds only the in-frame ones, with some missing. The sample has about 140,000 clones, 80% seen once. The germline V and J ends were trimmed by 5 bases and 0 bases, with 13 bases remaining between them. The CDR3 is 15 amino acids. Germline assignment: CDR1 SGHAT and CDR2 FQNNGV. The clonotype comes from a man aged 45-60 years in good health and CMV-seronegative. The sequenced sample was PBMCs. The chain has TRBV11-2 and TRBJ1-1; D might be TRBD1 (5 bases). CDR3: CASSLTGTMNTEAFF. In DNA, the CDR3 is TGTGCCAGCAGCCTTACAGGAACCATGAACACTGAAGCTTTCTTT.